This TCR beta chain originates from a study of blood T cell repertoires in COVID-19. At the level of the study: There were acute and convalescent COVID-19 samples, and they came from the United States, Italy and Spain. PBMCs, B-cell-depleted T cells, or T cells provided the cDNA or gDNA that made up the material.

From germline, CDR1 is SEHNR and CDR2 FQNEAQ (reference sequence). CDR3 length equals 14 residues. V was clipped by 5 bases and J by 7 bases; unmatched bases: 9. Clinical history reported by participants formed the basis on which cohorts were assigned. All recovered Cohort 3 donors got two negative PCRs, got clearance, or saw symptom resolution. Clones were sequenced by immunoSEQ multiplex PCR, and TCRdb holds only the in-frame ones, with some missing. Here the sample spans fewer than 450,000 clones, roughly 87% being singletons. Sequencing input: PBMCs or T cells enriched from blood (not recorded which). The source of this sequence is a man between 18 and 35 years old who had recovered from COVID-19. V usage is TRBV7-9 and J usage is TRBJ2-7; TRBD1 matches 9 bases. The CDR3 sequence: CASSRTGASGEQYF. Here the CDR3 DNA reads TGTGCCAGCAGCCGGACAGGGGCATCGGGTGAGCAGTACTTC.